The source of this T cell receptor (beta chain) is a study of T cells after yellow fever vaccination. TCRdb independently ran MiXCR on the 5' RACE reads; one entry per CDR3 protein. The sample includes over 200,000 distinct CDR3 sequences, less than 7.5% of them seen just once. V shed 8 bases and J shed 6 bases, with 9 bases lying between them. Looked up from germline, CDR1 is SEHNR and CDR2 is FQNEAQ (reference sequence). This CDR3 contains 11 residues. The receptor's source is a man aged 30 to 45 who received the YFV17D yellow fever vaccine. Sample: CD4+ T cells sorted from PBMCs, taken on the day of the yellow fever booster vaccination. This sequence joins TRBV7-9 and TRBJ2-3; D gene uncertain. The CDR3: CASGQSDTQYF. The CDR3 nucleotides are TGTGCCAGCGGTCAGTCCGATACGCAGTATTTT. The whole variable domain, filled in from reference TRBV7-9 and TRBJ2-3, reads DTGVSQNPRHKITKRGQNVTFRCDPISEHNRLYWYRQTLGQGPEFLTYFQNEAQLEKSRLLSDRFSAERPKGSFSTLEIQRTEQGDSAMYLCASGQSDTQYFGPGTRLTVL.